This TCR beta chain was sequenced in a study of post-analysis software for immune sequencing data. Study as a whole: Included courses were relapsing-remitting and secondary progressive multiple sclerosis; progressive-relapsing multiple sclerosis was also included. Study-wide results and limits: Multiple sclerosis patients had significantly lower normalized Chao1 diversity than controls. Roughly 5 TRBV segments occurring more often in patients than controls included TRBV5-6, TRBV5-1 and TRBV20-1. With F measure, samples from one preparation batch clustered together strongly.

With respect to this clonotype: Its specificity is not known.

The germline V gene encodes CDR1 LGHDT and CDR2 YNNKEL (reference sequence). V shed 4 bases and J shed 9 bases, with 16 bases lying between them. This CDR3 spans 15 amino acids. Incorporated into the TCR beta cDNA libraries were unique molecular identifiers, which served to reduce PCR and sequencing biases. The T cell input of about 0.95 to 11 million gave roughly 0.5 million cDNA molecules. Each CDR3 protein gets one entry after TCRdb re-called the PCR reads with MiXCR. The table lists fewer than 850,000 distinct CDR3 sequences, roughly 27% of them singletons. Material: blood. This sequence joins TRBV3-1 and TRBJ1-6; D perhaps matches TRBD1 (5 bases). The TCR comes from a girl between 10 and 17 years old with multiple sclerosis. CDR3 DNA sequence: TGTGCCAGCAGCCTGGGGCAGAGGGACGCTTCACCCCTCCACTTT. Its translation: CASSLGQRDASPLHF.